This paragraph covers one T cell receptor (beta chain) sequence. These data come from a study of cytomegalovirus exposure and HLA in healthy donors. Assay: immunoSEQ multiplex PCR; the TCRdb copy retains only in-frame clones and omits some. The table includes 70,000 to 80,000 clones, about 94% detected once. The CDR3 extends over 14 amino acids. CDR1 and CDR2 (germline): SGHAT, FQDESV (reference sequence). V shed 5 bases and J 4 bases; nucleotides not matched to a gene: 6. This receptor was identified in a woman between 18 and 30 years old in good health and CMV-seronegative. The chain uses TRBV11-1 and TRBJ2-7; 9 nucleotides match TRBD2. The sample taken for sequencing was PBMCs. The CDR3 region is CASSDTSGQYEQYF. Written as DNA, the CDR3 is TGTGCCAGCAGCGACACTAGCGGGCAGTACGAGCAGTACTTC.